This T cell receptor (beta chain) was recovered during a study of CXCR3-negative and CXCR3-positive naive CD8 T cells. Findings and caveats of the study: CXCR3-expressing naive cells carried TRB CDR3s more hydrophobic than those of CXCR3-negative naive cells. Both naive subsets had comparably high diversity; memory CD8+ cells much lower. TRBV-TRBJ usage was similar across naive CXCR3 subsets but distinct in memory cells.

The CDR3 covers 15 residues. CDR1 and CDR2 from the germline V gene are SGDLS and YYNGEE. As concerns this clonotype: Its antigen is as yet unknown.

TRB cDNA was prepared as libraries by UMI-labeled 5' RACE. TCRdb processed the 5' RACE reads again and assigns one entry to each CDR3 protein, with no DNA. The sample table includes approximately 100,000 distinct CDR3 sequences. Naive CD8+ T cells showed a CD45RO-CCR7+CD27+CD95- phenotype. This TCR came from a human donor in good health. Some clones in this sample may be carry-over from other donors' samples. The V and J genes are TRBV9 and TRBJ2-7; the TRBD1 assignment by TCRdb is unverifiable without DNA. The source material was naive CXCR3+ CD8+ T cells from blood. Subset reported: CD45RO-CCR7+CD27+CD95- naive CD8+ T cells expressing CXCR3 (TNR3+). The CDR3 region is CASLPLSPGTYEQYF.